The next 7 T cell receptor beta chains were all read from a single sample in a study of cytomegalovirus exposure and HLA in healthy donors. The primer mix had 60 Vbeta and 13 Jbeta primers. TCRdb's table, derived via immunoSEQ multiplex PCR, lists solely in-frame clones and lacks some. The profile shows around 150,000 clones, around 84% of them singletons. Sequencing was done on a sample of PBMCs. Every receptor here comes from a man aged 50 to 59 in good health and CMV-seropositive.

This clone was seen only once. V usage is TRBV11-3 and J usage is TRBJ2-5; 13 nucleotides match TRBD2. CDR3 length equals 18 residues. V lost 3 bases, J lost 0 bases, and 7 bases stayed unmatched. Per the germline V gene, CDR1 is SGHNT and CDR2 is YENEEA. The CDR3 nucleotides are TGTGCCAGCAGCTTGTCCGGGACTAGCGGGAAGTACCAAGAGACCCAGTACTTC. It specifies CASSLSGTSGKYQETQYF.

Comment on this clone: The germline gene is not matched at one end of the junction; a read error may be the cause. Here the CDR3 reads CASSLGDRVGLYF. CDR3 coding DNA: TGCGCCAGCAGCTTGGGGGACAGGGTAGGACTCTACTTC. This chain connects TRBV5-1 to TRBJ1-2; 9 nucleotides match TRBD1. This CDR3 has 13 residues. The germline V gene encodes CDR1 SGHRS and CDR2 YFSETQ. Filled out from reference TRBV5-1 and TRBJ1-2, the complete variable domain reads KAGVTQTPRYLIKTRGQQVTLSCSPISGHRSVSWYQQTPGQGLQFLFEYFSETQRNKGNFPGRFSGRQFSNSRSEMNVSTLELGDSALYLCASSLGDRVGLYFGSGTRLTVV.

The chain carries TRBV9 and TRBJ1-5; weak D call: TRBD1 (6 bases). The CDR3 is made up of 15 amino acids. V was pared by 0 bases and J by 7 bases, with 14 bases between. The germline CDR1 and CDR2 sequences are SGDLS and YYNGEE. The CDR3 DNA reads as TGTGCCAGCAGCGTAGGAGGTGACAGGAGACAGCCCCAGCATTTT. Its protein is CASSVGGDRRQPQHF. Drawing the rest from reference TRBV9 and TRBJ1-5, the complete variable domain is DSGVTQTPKHLITATGQRVTLRCSPRSGDLSVYWYQQSLDQGLQFLIQYYNGEERAKGNILERFSAQQFPDLHSELNLSSLELGDSALYFCASSVGGDRRQPQHFGDGTRLSIL.

The chain is built from TRBV10-3 and TRBJ2-3, with D possibly TRBD2 on 6 matching bases. This CDR3 has 14 residues. Trimming took off 4 bases at V and 3 bases at J, with 11 bases between the two ends. Germline V CDR1 and CDR2: ENHRY, SYGVKD. Here the CDR3 DNA reads TGTGCCATCAGTGCGGGGGTAGTAACAGATACGCAGTATTTT. Amino acids: CAISAGVVTDTQYF.

The J gene is TRBJ1-1, the V gene TRBV4-3; maybe TRBD1 (6 bases). With 1 base removed from V and 0 bases from J, the gap between germline ends came to 12 bases. Germline assignment: CDR1 LGHNA and CDR2 YSLEER. This CDR3 comprises 16 residues. CDR3 region: CASSQATGTLNTEAFF. The CDR3 coding sequence is TGCGCCAGCAGCCAAGCCACCGGGACATTGAACACTGAAGCTTTCTTT.

Only one count was recorded for this clone. The J gene is TRBJ2-6, the V gene TRBV14; the D is unclear. CDR1 and CDR2 (germline): SGHDN, FVKESK. The CDR3 covers 15 residues. V was cut by 3 bases and J by 1 base, with 7 bases left in between. The CDR3 is CASSHLSSGANVLTF. CDR3 bases: TGTGCCAGCAGCCATCTATCTTCTGGGGCCAACGTCCTGACTTTC.

The V call is TRBV4-2, the J call TRBJ2-7; 8 bases are a match to TRBD1. Germline lookup yields CDR1 LGHNA and CDR2 YNFKEQ. The V and J ends lost 4 bases and 0 bases, in that order; junction bases with no gene match: 8. This CDR3 comprises 16 residues. The CDR3 bases are TGTGCCAGCAGCCCAGACAGGGGTCGCAGCTCCTACGAGCAGTACTTC. This gives the protein CASSPDRGRSSYEQYF.